The source of this T cell receptor (beta chain) is a study of T cells after yellow fever vaccination. Whole-study context: Libraries from low-cell-number fractions were prepared with the SMART-Seq v4 Ultra Low Input RNA kit.

By 5'RACE template switching, TCR cDNA was produced, with a universal primer site and UMIs added in the process. A single record per CDR3 protein comes from TCRdb applying MiXCR to the 5' RACE reads. There are about 300,000 distinct CDR3 sequences in the sample; about 4% occur only once, and more than 20% lies in the top ten. Ten or more counts support this clonotype. The sequence came from a man between 18 and 35 years old who received the YFV17D yellow fever vaccine. The source material was PBMCs, sampled 5 days after the yellow fever booster vaccination.

The CDR3 spells CASSSPGTSGVAQETQYF. The CDR3 nucleotides read TGTGCCAGCAGCTCCCCCGGGACTAGCGGGGTCGCACAAGAGACCCAGTACTTC. This rearrangement joins TRBV7-9 to TRBJ2-5; the match to TRBD2 covers 13 bases. The germline V gene has CDR1 SEHNR and CDR2 FQNEAQ (reference sequence). There are 18 residues in the CDR3. With 4 bases clipped from V and 2 bases from J, the junction kept 10 bases outside the gene matches. Looking up the rest from reference TRBV7-9 and TRBJ2-5 gives the full variable domain: DTGVSQNPRHKITKRGQNVTFRCDPISEHNRLYWYRQTLGQGPEFLTYFQNEAQLEKSRLLSDRFSAERPKGSFSTLEIQRTEQGDSAMYLCASSSPGTSGVAQETQYFGPGTRLLVL.